The source of this T cell receptor beta chain is a study of cytomegalovirus exposure and HLA in healthy donors. In the PCR, 60 Vbeta and 13 Jbeta primers were used. Sequencing was performed with immunoSEQ multiplex PCR; in TCRdb, only in-frame clones are kept and a portion is missing. This repertoire shows more than 95,000 clones, roughly 85% found once; its top ten account for around 6.1%. Study-wide results and limits: The HLA-A and HLA-B alleles of most subjects were reportedly predicted accurately from TCR beta sequences. Immune exposure data for these donors was limited to CMV serostatus.

Looked up from germline, CDR1 is ENHRY and CDR2 is SYGVKD. The CDR3 extends over 13 amino acids. Trimming at V came to 10 bases and at J to 2 bases, leaving 3 bases not matched to a gene. This clone was recorded a few times. Its antigen is currently unknown. Healthy bone marrow donors made up the donor group. Sequencing was carried out using PBMCs. The clonotype comes from a man aged 55-75 years in good health and CMV-seropositive. The genes are TRBV10-3 and TRBJ2-1; 9 nucleotides align to TRBD1. The CDR3, as DNA: TGTGCCACCGACAGGGGGGCCTACAATGAGCAGTTCTTC. This codes for CATDRGAYNEQFF.